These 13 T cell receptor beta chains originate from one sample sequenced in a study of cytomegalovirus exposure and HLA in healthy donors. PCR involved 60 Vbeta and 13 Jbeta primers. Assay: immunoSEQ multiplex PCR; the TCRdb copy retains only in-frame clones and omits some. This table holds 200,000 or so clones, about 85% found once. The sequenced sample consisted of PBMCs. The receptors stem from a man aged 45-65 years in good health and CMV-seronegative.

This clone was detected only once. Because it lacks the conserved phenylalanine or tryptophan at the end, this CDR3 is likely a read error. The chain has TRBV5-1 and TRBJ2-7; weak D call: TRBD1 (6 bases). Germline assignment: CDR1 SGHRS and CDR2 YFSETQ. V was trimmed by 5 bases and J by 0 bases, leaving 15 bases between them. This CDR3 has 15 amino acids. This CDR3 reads CASRSNQGSSYEQYL. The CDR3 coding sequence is TGCGCCAGCAGATCGAATCAGGGGAGCTCCTACGAGCAGTACCTC.

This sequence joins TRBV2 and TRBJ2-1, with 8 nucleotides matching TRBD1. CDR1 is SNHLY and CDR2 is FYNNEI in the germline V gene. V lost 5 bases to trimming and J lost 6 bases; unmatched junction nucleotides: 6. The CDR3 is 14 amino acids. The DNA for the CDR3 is TGTGCCAGCAGTTCGCGGACAGGGCGCAATGAGCAGTTCTTC. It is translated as CASSSRTGRNEQFF.

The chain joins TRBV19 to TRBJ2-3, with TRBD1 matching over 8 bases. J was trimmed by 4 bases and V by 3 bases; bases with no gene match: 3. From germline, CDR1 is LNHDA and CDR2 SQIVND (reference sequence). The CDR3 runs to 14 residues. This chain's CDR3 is CASSMDRVADTQYF. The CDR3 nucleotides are TGTGCCAGTAGTATGGACAGGGTGGCAGATACGCAGTATTTT. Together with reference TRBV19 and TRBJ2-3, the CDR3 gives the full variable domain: DGGITQSPKYLFRKEGQNVTLSCEQNLNHDAMYWYRQDPGQGLRLIYYSQIVNDFQKGDIAEGYSVSREKKESFPLTVTSAQKNPTAFYLCASSMDRVADTQYFGPGTRLTVL.

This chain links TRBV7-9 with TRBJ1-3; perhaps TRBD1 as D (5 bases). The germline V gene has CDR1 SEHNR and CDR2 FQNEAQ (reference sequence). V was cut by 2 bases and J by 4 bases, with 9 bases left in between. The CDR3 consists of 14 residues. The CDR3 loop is CASSLRGGGNTIYF. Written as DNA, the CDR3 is TGTGCCAGCAGCTTACGGGGGGGAGGAAACACCATATATTTT.

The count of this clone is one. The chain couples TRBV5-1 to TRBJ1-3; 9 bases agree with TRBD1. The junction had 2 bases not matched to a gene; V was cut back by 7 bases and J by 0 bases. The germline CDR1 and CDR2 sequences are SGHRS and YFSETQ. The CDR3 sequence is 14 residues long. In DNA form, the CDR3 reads TGCGCCAGCGGACAGGGGAACTCTGGAAACACCATATATTTT. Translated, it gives CASGQGNSGNTIYF.

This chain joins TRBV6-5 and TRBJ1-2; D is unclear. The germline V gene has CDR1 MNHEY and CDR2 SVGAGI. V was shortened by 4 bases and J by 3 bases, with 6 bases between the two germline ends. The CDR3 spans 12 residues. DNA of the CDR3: TGTGCCAGCAGTTCTAAGTACTATGGCTACACCTTC. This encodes CASSSKYYGYTF.

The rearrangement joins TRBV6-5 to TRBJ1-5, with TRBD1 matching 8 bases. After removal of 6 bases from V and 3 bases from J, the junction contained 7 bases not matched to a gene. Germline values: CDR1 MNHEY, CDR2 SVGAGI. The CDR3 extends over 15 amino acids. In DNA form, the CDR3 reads TGTGCCAGCAGACCCGGGACAGGCCACAATCAGCCCCAGCATTTT. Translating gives CASRPGTGHNQPQHF.

CDR3 sequence reads: CAWIGGVTEAFF. The CDR3 DNA sequence: TGTGCCTGGATAGGGGGCGTCACTGAAGCTTTCTTT. V usage is TRBV30 and J usage is TRBJ1-1, with TRBD1 matching 7 bases. With V trimmed by 4 bases and J by 4 bases, 3 bases remained unmatched. The CDR3 spans 12 residues. The germline V gene encodes CDR1 GTSNPN and CDR2 SVGIG (reference sequence).

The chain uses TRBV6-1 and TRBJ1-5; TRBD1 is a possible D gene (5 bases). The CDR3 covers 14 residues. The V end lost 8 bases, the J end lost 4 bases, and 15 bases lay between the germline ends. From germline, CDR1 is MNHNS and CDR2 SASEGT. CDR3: CASVIRTLNQPQHF. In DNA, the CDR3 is TGTGCCAGCGTCATTCGGACACTTAATCAGCCCCAGCATTTT.

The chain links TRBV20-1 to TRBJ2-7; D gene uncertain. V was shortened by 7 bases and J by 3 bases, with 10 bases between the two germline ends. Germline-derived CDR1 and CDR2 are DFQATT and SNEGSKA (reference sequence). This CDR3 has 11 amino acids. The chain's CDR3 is CSVLGGYEQYF. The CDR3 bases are TGCAGTGTCCTCGGTGGCTACGAGCAGTACTTC.

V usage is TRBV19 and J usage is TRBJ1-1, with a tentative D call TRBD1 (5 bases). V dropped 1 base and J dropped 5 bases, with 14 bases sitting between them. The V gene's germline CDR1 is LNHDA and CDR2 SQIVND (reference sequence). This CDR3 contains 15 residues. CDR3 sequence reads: CASSIVSGGATEAFF. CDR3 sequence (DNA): TGTGCCAGTAGTATAGTTAGCGGGGGTGCGACTGAAGCTTTCTTT.

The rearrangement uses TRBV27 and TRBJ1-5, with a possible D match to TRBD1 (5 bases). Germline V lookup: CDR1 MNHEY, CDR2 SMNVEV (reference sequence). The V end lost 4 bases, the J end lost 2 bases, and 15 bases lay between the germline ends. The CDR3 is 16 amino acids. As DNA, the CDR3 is TGTGCCAGCAGTTCTCGGGGGGGGATGGGCAATCAGCCCCAGCATTTT. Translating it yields CASSSRGGMGNQPQHF.

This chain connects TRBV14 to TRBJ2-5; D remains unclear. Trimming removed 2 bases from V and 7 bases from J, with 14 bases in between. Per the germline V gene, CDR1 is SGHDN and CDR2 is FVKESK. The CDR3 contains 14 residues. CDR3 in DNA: TGTGCCAGCAGCCAAAGAAGTATGCCCAGGACCCAGTACTTC. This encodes CASSQRSMPRTQYF.